A single sample gave rise to the 26 T cell receptor beta chains below, sequenced in a study of cytotoxic CD8 clonotypes in ibrutinib-treated CLL. Generated by immunoSEQ multiplex PCR, the TCRdb table keeps only in-frame clones and is missing some. This table has roughly 17,000 clones, approximately 61% appearing once. The sequences come from PBMCs, collected after 12 months of ibrutinib treatment. All receptors come from a human donor with chronic lymphocytic leukemia.

The V call is TRBV6-4, the J call TRBJ2-1, with 12 bases lining up with TRBD2. The V and J ends lost 0 bases and 6 bases, in that order; junction bases with no gene match: 0. CDR3 length: 15 amino acids. The germline V gene has CDR1 MRHNA and CDR2 SNTAGT. CDR3 sequence (DNA): TGTGCCAGCAGTGACTCGACTAGCGGGAGCAATGAGCAGTTCTTC. It translates to CASSDSTSGSNEQFF.

The chain is built from TRBV19 and TRBJ2-7; TRBD2 matches at 14 bases. The CDR3 sequence is 17 residues long. The germline CDR1 and CDR2 sequences are LNHDA and SQIVND (reference sequence). The V and J ends lost 5 bases and 6 bases, in that order; junction bases with no gene match: 12. The CDR3 sequence is CASSPHPGLAGEGEQYF. In DNA, the CDR3 is TGTGCCAGTAGTCCTCACCCGGGACTAGCGGGAGAAGGCGAGCAGTACTTC. The variable domain in full, completed from reference TRBV19 and TRBJ2-7, reads DGGITQSPKYLFRKEGQNVTLSCEQNLNHDAMYWYRQDPGQGLRLIYYSQIVNDFQKGDIAEGYSVSREKKESFPLTVTSAQKNPTAFYLCASSPHPGLAGEGEQYFGPGTRLTVT.

V is TRBV9 and J is TRBJ2-1; possible D gene TRBD2, 5 bases. The CDR3 length is 13 residues. From germline, CDR1 is SGDLS and CDR2 YYNGEE. Trimming cost V 4 bases and J 9 bases, with 14 bases left between them. The CDR3 nucleotides read TGTGCCAGCAGCCCTTCCGGGAAGTCTGAGCAGTTCTTC. Its translation: CASSPSGKSEQFF.

This chain links TRBV9 with TRBJ2-5; D not certain. V was pared by 5 bases and J by 3 bases, with 5 bases between. From germline, CDR1 is SGDLS and CDR2 YYNGEE. This CDR3 contains 11 residues. CDR3 nucleotides: TGTGCCAGCAGTCTTGAAGAGACCCAGTACTTC. Amino acids: CASSLEETQYF.

The chain joins TRBV29-1 to TRBJ1-1, with 10 bases matching TRBD1. The J segment lost 5 bases and the V segment lost 5 bases, leaving 8 bases of the junction unmatched. The germline gives CDR1 SQVTM, CDR2 ANQGSEA. The CDR3 sequence is 14 residues long. In nucleotides, the CDR3 is TGCAGCGTTACCGGCGGACAGGGGGTGACTGAAGCTTTCTTT. Translated: CSVTGGQGVTEAFF. The variable domain in full, with the rest retrieved from reference TRBV29-1 and TRBJ1-1, is SAVISQKPSRDICQRGTSLTIQCQVDSQVTMMFWYRQQPGQSLTLIATANQGSEATYESGFVIDKFPISRPNLTFSTLTVSNMSPEDSSIYLCSVTGGQGVTEAFFGQGTRLTVV.

The chain uses TRBV7-9 and TRBJ2-5; 8 nucleotides align to TRBD1. Per germline, CDR1 SEHNR and CDR2 FQNEAQ (reference sequence). The CDR3 is 15 residues long. Germline trimming cut 7 bases from V and 2 bases from J; bases unmatched to any gene: 9. The DNA of the CDR3 is TGTGCCAGCACCAACGGACAGGGATGGCAAGAGACCCAGTACTTC. It yields the protein CASTNGQGWQETQYF.

In this sample, this clone turned up once. The CDR3 DNA follows: TGTGCCTGGAGTGTACGGGGGGCCCAGTACCAAGAGACCCAGTACTTC. It encodes CAWSVRGAQYQETQYF. The chain recombines TRBV30 with TRBJ2-5; weak D call: TRBD2 (7 bases). The ends were cut back, 0 bases at V and 0 bases at J, with 14 bases in the middle. CDR3 length equals 16 residues. Germline lookup yields CDR1 GTSNPN and CDR2 SVGIG (reference sequence).

This clone rates as medium-sized. This chain connects TRBV28 to TRBJ1-1, with D uncertain. Between the trimmed V and J ends, which lost 2 bases and 2 bases, there was a span of 6 bases. The CDR3 runs 13 residues. In germline, CDR1 is MDHEN, CDR2 SYDVKM. The CDR3 loop reads CASSLNRNTEAFF. For the CDR3, the DNA is TGTGCCAGCAGTTTAAACAGAAACACTGAAGCTTTCTTT. The full variable domain, in which reference TRBV28 and TRBJ1-1 provide the parts outside the CDR3, is DVKVTQSSRYLVKRTGEKVFLECVQDMDHENMFWYRQDPGLGLRLIYFSYDVKMKEKGDIPEGYSVSREKKERFSLILESASTNQTSMYLCASSLNRNTEAFFGQGTRLTVV.

This clone occurred a few times. This sequence joins TRBV7-8 and TRBJ1-4, with D possibly TRBD1 on 6 matching bases. V was pared by 0 bases and J by 10 bases, with 9 bases between. Germline assignment: CDR1 SGHVS and CDR2 FQNEAQ. This CDR3 spans 13 amino acids. The CDR3 bases are TGTGCCAGCAGCTTAGCGGGAGGGGGAAAACTGTTTTTT. Its translation: CASSLAGGGKLFF.

This clone was seen more than once but under ten times. The chain links TRBV27 to TRBJ2-5, with no clear D. In germline, CDR1 is MNHEY, CDR2 SMNVEV (reference sequence). There are 16 residues in the CDR3. The V end lost 5 bases, the J end lost 0 bases, and 16 bases lay between the germline ends. CDR3 sequence: CASSTQALLNQETQYF. As DNA, the CDR3 is TGTGCCAGCAGTACCCAGGCGCTACTAAACCAAGAGACCCAGTACTTC.

Only one count was recorded for this clone. The V gene is TRBV7-3, the J gene TRBJ1-1, with D possibly matching TRBD1 (5 bases). Trimming removed 6 bases from V and 1 base from J, with 9 bases in between. The CDR3 extends over 13 amino acids. In germline, CDR1 is SGHTA, CDR2 FQGTGA. This CDR3 is CASRRDRNTEAFF. CDR3 nucleotides: TGTGCCAGCAGACGGGACCGGAACACTGAAGCTTTCTTT.

The chain links TRBV4-2 to TRBJ2-1; 7 nucleotides agree with TRBD2. This CDR3 is built from 16 residues. The germline gives CDR1 LGHNA, CDR2 YNFKEQ. The V segment lost 0 bases and the J segment 8 bases; nucleotides outside the gene matches: 10. Written as DNA, the CDR3 is TGTGCCAGCAGCCAAGATGGGTCTAGCGGAGCCCATGAGCAGTTCTTC. Its translation: CASSQDGSSGAHEQFF.

The chain carries TRBV14 and TRBJ2-1; TRBD2 agrees at 8 bases. Germline V gives CDR1 SGHDN, CDR2 FVKESK. Trimming at V came to 1 base and at J to 15 bases, leaving 11 bases not matched to a gene. The CDR3 contains 14 residues. The CDR3 here is CASSQGNWLAGRFF. In DNA, the CDR3 is TGTGCCAGCAGCCAAGGGAATTGGCTAGCGGGCAGGTTCTTC.

The chain uses TRBV11-2 and TRBJ2-7; D gene unclear. Germline loops: CDR1 SGHAT, CDR2 FQNNGV. V shed 0 bases and J shed 3 bases, with 6 bases lying between them. The CDR3 loop spans 13 amino acids. The CDR3 is CASSLDRYYEQYF. CDR3 nucleotides: TGTGCCAGCAGCTTAGACAGGTACTACGAGCAGTACTTC.

As DNA, the CDR3 is TGTGCCAGCAAAAGGGACCGAACAATCACCTACGAGCAGTACTTC. This codes for CASKRDRTITYEQYF. The chain joins TRBV2 to TRBJ2-7, with D possibly called TRBD1 or TRBD2 (5 bases each). The CDR3 runs to 15 residues. Germline V lookup: CDR1 SNHLY, CDR2 FYNNEI. V was shortened by 7 bases and J by 2 bases, with 18 bases between the two germline ends.

This clone was observed a handful of times. This chain uses TRBV7-9 with TRBJ1-4, with 7 positions matching TRBD1. Germline V CDR1 and CDR2: SEHNR, FQNEAQ (reference sequence). V lost 4 bases to trimming and J lost 5 bases; unmatched junction nucleotides: 7. The CDR3 totals 15 residues. CDR3 residues: CASSSYRGLNEKLFF. The DNA for the CDR3 is TGTGCCAGCAGCTCCTACAGGGGATTGAATGAAAAACTGTTTTTT.

V is TRBV7-9 and J is TRBJ2-7; the match to TRBD2 covers 9 bases. The CDR3 is 18 amino acids. J was trimmed by 4 bases and V by 0 bases; bases with no gene match: 13. CDR1 is SEHNR and CDR2 is FQNEAQ in the germline V gene (reference sequence). The CDR3 DNA is TGTGCCAGCAGCTTAGCGAAAGGGTCTAGCGGGACGAGGTACGAGCAGTACTTC. This sequence encodes CASSLAKGSSGTRYEQYF.

There are a few counts of this clone. The chain couples TRBV6-5 to TRBJ2-7; 8 bases map to TRBD1. V gave up 10 bases and J gave up 3 bases; unmatched junction bases: 14. The CDR3 loop spans 15 amino acids. In germline, CDR1 is MNHEY, CDR2 SVGAGI. CDR3 nucleotide sequence: TGTGCCACAACAACTACCGACAGGGGTTTCTACGAGCAGTACTTC. Its translation is CATTTTDRGFYEQYF.

The chain is built from TRBV7-9 and TRBJ2-7; D is perhaps TRBD1 (6 bases). Trimming removed 5 bases at V and 2 bases at J, with 13 bases between. This CDR3 spans 14 amino acids. CDR1 and CDR2 (germline): SEHNR, FQNEAQ (reference sequence). CDR3 sequence: CASSIGTNTYEQYF. As DNA, the CDR3 is TGTGCCAGCAGCATCGGGACAAATACCTACGAGCAGTACTTC.

This clone has just a few counts. The V call is TRBV7-3, the J call TRBJ2-1, with 8 bases that match TRBD1. The CDR3 is 15 amino acids. Germline trimming cut 4 bases from V and 9 bases from J; bases unmatched to any gene: 11. CDR1 SGHTA and CDR2 FQGTGA come from the germline V gene. The CDR3 sequence is CASSSVIGQGGEQFF. The DNA of the CDR3 is TGTGCCAGCAGCTCGGTGATCGGACAGGGCGGTGAGCAGTTCTTC.

The CDR3 bases are TGCGCCAGCAGCCAAGTGGACAGGGGGCCGGAGACCCAGTACTTC. As protein: CASSQVDRGPETQYF. V and J are TRBV4-1 and TRBJ2-5, with 11 bases aligning to TRBD1. CDR3 length: 15 residues. The V gene end was trimmed by 1 base and the J gene end by 5 bases; junction bases not matched to a gene: 3. From germline, CDR1 is MGHRA and CDR2 YSYEKL.

The chain combines TRBV10-3 with TRBJ2-7; D possibly corresponds to TRBD1 (5 bases). The V end was cut by 6 bases, the J end by 3 bases, with 12 bases between. This CDR3 has 13 amino acids. Looked up from germline, CDR1 is ENHRY and CDR2 is SYGVKD. The DNA of the CDR3 is TGTGCCATCAGGGAAGACAGATTCTACGAGCAGTACTTC. It is translated as CAIREDRFYEQYF.

The chain employs TRBV6-1 and TRBJ2-7; 11 bases match TRBD2. Germline V gene data show CDR1 as MNHNS and CDR2 as SASEGT. Trimming at V came to 7 bases and at J to 6 bases, leaving 11 bases not matched to a gene. There are 15 residues in the CDR3. In nucleotides, the CDR3 is TGTGCCAGCATCCCCCACCCGCTAGCGGGAGGCGAGCAGTACTTC. Amino acids: CASIPHPLAGGEQYF.

This chain connects TRBV19 to TRBJ1-2; D is uncertain. The germline gives CDR1 LNHDA, CDR2 SQIVND (reference sequence). The CDR3 is made up of 16 amino acids. Trimming left V 5 bases short and J 4 bases short, with 20 bases between. For the CDR3, the DNA is TGTGCCAGTAGTTTGGGTGAGCTGCCGCCGCGCTATGGCTACACCTTC. It codes for CASSLGELPPRYGYTF.

By sample fraction, this clone is medium-sized (0.01 to 0.1%). The chain combines TRBV7-6 with TRBJ2-3, with a possible D match to TRBD1 (7 bases). The CDR3 has 14 residues. Germline loops: CDR1 SGHVS, CDR2 FNYEAQ. The V gene lost 3 bases and the J gene lost 5 bases, with 12 bases spanning the gap. Written as DNA, the CDR3 is TGTGCCAGCAGCTTGGAGGGACAGTTAGATACGCAGTATTTT. This gives the protein CASSLEGQLDTQYF.

The V and J genes are TRBV11-1 and TRBJ1-2; TRBD1 matches at 9 bases. V lost 5 bases to trimming and J lost 7 bases; unmatched junction nucleotides: 11. The length of the CDR3 is 15 residues. Germline V gives CDR1 SGHAT, CDR2 FQDESV (reference sequence). CDR3 bases: TGTGCCAGCAGCGCAAACAGGGGGCATTCTACTGGCTACACCTTC. It yields the protein CASSANRGHSTGYTF.